This T cell receptor (beta chain) came from a study of long-term antiretroviral therapy in people with HIV. Study results and limitations: The study lacked data on ART adherence, viral resistance or therapy changes.

Comment on this clone: Its specificity is unknown.

This was the immunoSEQ v3.0 assay at survey level. The table came from immunoSEQ multiplex PCR; TCRdb's copy has only in-frame clones and leaves some out. This table has more than 25,000 clones, 80% to 95% appearing once. V was trimmed by 8 bases and J by 0 bases, leaving 1 base between them. CDR1 and CDR2 (germline): SGHVS, FNYEAQ. The length of the CDR3 is 11 residues. This clonotype originated in a man aged 18 to 29 with HIV. The chain couples TRBV7-6 to TRBJ2-2; D gene ambiguous. The sample consisted of unsorted PBMCs, taken 3.1 years after starting antiretroviral therapy. CDR3 in DNA: TGTGCCAGCGCGAACACCGGGGAGCTGTTTTTT. It encodes CASANTGELFF.